One and the same sample provided the 20 T cell receptor beta chains below, sequenced in a study of beta chain features in type 1 diabetes. Antigens for these TCRs are unknown. Findings of the study overall: Among patients with Type 1 diabetes, TCRB CDR3s were moderately but significantly shorter in every one of the four CD4+ subsets.

The investigators reverse transcribed all of the isolated RNA, so they sequenced expressed TCRB transcripts. Assay: immunoSEQ multiplex PCR; the TCRdb copy retains only in-frame clones and omits some. In the table there are hundreds of thousands of clones, more than 12% of which are singletons. Sequencing was done on a sample of naive CD4+ T cells from blood. These receptors all stem from a man aged 18 to 29 with type 1 diabetes.

This clone has more than one count but fewer than ten. Its ends do not fully match the called genes, so a read error is possible. The CDR3 nucleotides are TGTGCCAGCACCCCCCGCGTCGAGGTCCCCCAACACTTC. Translating it yields CASTPRVEVPQHF. V usage is TRBV7-2 and J usage is TRBJ2-5; D not resolved. CDR1 and CDR2 from the germline V gene are SGHTA and FQGNSA. The CDR3 covers 13 residues.

This clone was seen a few times. The chain combines TRBV25-1 with TRBJ1-2; no clear D gene. Germline lookup yields CDR1 MGHDK and CDR2 SYGVNS. Trimming removed 4 bases from V and 3 bases from J, with 15 bases in between. The CDR3 is 15 residues long. The CDR3 reads CASSAGGYRHYGYTF. The CDR3 bases are TGTGCCAGCAGTGCCGGAGGGTATCGGCACTATGGCTACACCTTC.

This chain uses TRBV9 with TRBJ2-1, with TRBD2 matching over 9 bases. This CDR3 is built from 17 residues. Germline trimming cut 1 base from V and 2 bases from J; bases unmatched to any gene: 7. The germline gives CDR1 SGDLS, CDR2 YYNGEE. CDR3 residues: CASSVRGGAGAYNEQFF. CDR3 in DNA: TGTGCCAGCAGCGTACGCGGGGGGGCCGGAGCCTACAATGAGCAGTTCTTC.

Details on this clone: The same CDR3 also results from other DNA sequences found in this sample. The V and J genes are TRBV6-5 and TRBJ2-7; maybe TRBD2 (6 bases). The germline V gene has CDR1 MNHEY and CDR2 SVGAGI. The CDR3 loop spans 14 amino acids. Trimming left V 0 bases short and J 4 bases short, with 10 bases between. The CDR3 coding sequence is TGTGCCAGCAGTTACTCGCGGGGCCGATACGAGCAGTACTTC. It codes for CASSYSRGRYEQYF.

This chain connects TRBV7-9 to TRBJ2-5; TRBD2 is a possible D gene (5 bases). Trimming shortened V by 3 bases and J by 1 base, and 9 bases separated the two germline ends. The CDR3 totals 14 residues. CDR1 SEHNR and CDR2 FQNEAQ come from the germline V gene (reference sequence). The CDR3, as DNA: TGTGCCAGCAGCTTTTCCGGGATCCAAGAGACCCAGTACTTC. It translates to CASSFSGIQETQYF.

This chain joins TRBV6-5 and TRBJ2-1; TRBD1 agrees at 10 bases. Germline V CDR1 and CDR2: MNHEY, SVGAGI. The junction had 6 bases not matched to a gene; V was cut back by 7 bases and J by 6 bases. The CDR3 sequence is 14 residues long. CDR3 in DNA: TGTGCCAGCAACTACGGGGACAGGGGCAATGAGCAGTTCTTC. Residues: CASNYGDRGNEQFF.

This clone turned up a few times. The rearrangement joins TRBV28 to TRBJ1-1, with D perhaps matching TRBD1 (5 bases). This CDR3 is built from 14 residues. CDR1 and CDR2 (germline): MDHEN, SYDVKM. The germline V and J ends were trimmed by 6 bases and 3 bases, with 14 bases remaining between them. The CDR3 DNA follows: TGTGCCAGCAGCTTGACAGATATTGACACTGAAGCTTTCTTT. It translates to CASSLTDIDTEAFF.

This clone was observed a handful of times. This CDR3 is CASTRGASAQAYGYTF. CDR3 in DNA: TGTGCCAGCACTCGGGGAGCCTCCGCTCAAGCCTATGGCTACACCTTC. The chain employs TRBV7-2 and TRBJ1-2; D gene ambiguous. The CDR3 spans 16 residues. V was trimmed by 7 bases and J by 4 bases, leaving 22 bases between them. Germline V gene lookup returns CDR1 SGHTA and CDR2 FQGNSA.

The rearrangement uses TRBV29-1 and TRBJ2-5; TRBD1 might be the D (6 bases). The J call could be wrong; TRBJ2-7 is a better fit for the DNA end. CDR1 is SQVTM and CDR2 is ANQGSEA in the germline V gene. CDR3 length equals 13 residues. The DNA of the CDR3 is TGCAGCGCCGCGGACAGACTATCCTACGAGCAGTACTTC. Amino acid sequence: CSAADRLSYEQYF.

The chain carries TRBV6-1 and TRBJ1-1, with no clear D. CDR1 is MNHNS and CDR2 is SASEGT in the germline V gene. This CDR3 contains 10 residues. V lost 2 bases and J lost 11, with 6 bases in between. Here the CDR3 reads CASSELKAFF. Here the CDR3 DNA reads TGTGCCAGCAGTGAACTTAAGGCTTTCTTT.

This rearrangement joins TRBV29-1 to TRBJ2-5; D is perhaps TRBD2 (6 bases). CDR3 length: 14 residues. V was shortened by 4 bases and J by 1 base, with 13 bases between the two germline ends. Germline CDR1 is SQVTM and CDR2 is ANQGSEA. The CDR3 nucleotides are TGCAGCGTTGGCCTGACTAGTTTCCAAGAGACCCAGTACTTC. This codes for CSVGLTSFQETQYF.

Regarding this clone: A clone one base away is much larger, so this may be a read error. The sample has other DNA sequences that encode this CDR3 too. The chain couples TRBV5-4 to TRBJ2-5, with unresolved D. Trimming shortened V by 3 bases and J by 2 bases, and 2 bases separated the two germline ends. CDR3 length: 11 residues. CDR1 SGHNT and CDR2 YYREEE come from the germline V gene (reference sequence). Here the CDR3 DNA reads TGTGCCAGCAGCTCGCAAGAGACCCAGTACTTC. It codes for CASSSQETQYF.

This chain joins TRBV2 and TRBJ1-1; 7 bases are a match to TRBD1. This CDR3 has 14 residues. Trimming took 8 bases from V and 3 from J; bases not matched to a gene: 9. The V gene's germline CDR1 is SNHLY and CDR2 FYNNEI. CDR3 sequence: CASQNRGSDTEAFF. The CDR3 DNA follows: TGTGCCAGCCAAAACAGGGGCTCAGACACTGAAGCTTTCTTT.

This clone was observed a handful of times. The CDR3 DNA follows: TGTGCCACTCATGCAGGCCACTATGGCTACACCTTC. This gives the protein CATHAGHYGYTF. The V and J genes are TRBV2 and TRBJ1-2, with D hard to call. The CDR3 extends over 12 amino acids. CDR1 is SNHLY and CDR2 is FYNNEI in the germline V gene. V was cut by 10 bases and J by 3 bases, with 12 bases left in between.

The rearrangement joins TRBV19 to TRBJ2-1, with 13 bases identical to TRBD2. Germline CDR1 reads LNHDA; CDR2 reads SQIVND (reference sequence). There are 19 residues in the CDR3. V shed 3 bases and J 3 bases; nucleotides not matched to a gene: 11. CDR3: CASSIQTSGTSGDYNEQFF. The CDR3 coding sequence is TGTGCCAGTAGTATTCAAACCTCCGGGACTAGCGGGGACTACAATGAGCAGTTCTTC.

This clone showed up just a few times. The chain carries TRBV30 and TRBJ2-1; 8 bases are shared with TRBD2. V shed 0 bases, J shed 2 bases, and the junction held 3 bases outside the gene matches. The germline V gene encodes CDR1 GTSNPN and CDR2 SVGIG (reference sequence). CDR3 length: 15 amino acids. Here the CDR3 DNA reads TGTGCCTGGAGTGTAACGGGAGGGGCCTACAATGAGCAGTTCTTC. It codes for CAWSVTGGAYNEQFF.

This clone was seen a handful of times. The same CDR3 arises from other DNA sequences in this sample as well. The V and J genes are TRBV9 and TRBJ1-1, with 9 bases matching TRBD1. Germline V gene lookup returns CDR1 SGDLS and CDR2 YYNGEE. The J segment lost 2 bases and the V segment lost 3 bases, leaving 2 bases of the junction unmatched. The CDR3 consists of 14 residues. DNA of the CDR3: TGTGCCAGCAGCGCGACAGGGGGAAACACTGAAGCTTTCTTT. Residues: CASSATGGNTEAFF.

This chain connects TRBV7-9 to TRBJ2-2; D is ambiguous. The CDR3 runs to 11 residues. CDR1 and CDR2 (germline): SEHNR, FQNEAQ (reference sequence). As DNA, the CDR3 is TGTGGTACCGTGAACACCGGGGAGCTGTTTTTT. The encoded protein is CGTVNTGELFF.

The genes are TRBV6-5 and TRBJ2-7, with 12 bases aligning to TRBD1. The CDR3 is made up of 14 amino acids. The V gene end was trimmed by 4 bases and the J gene end by 6 bases; junction bases not matched to a gene: 4. Per the germline V gene, CDR1 is MNHEY and CDR2 is SVGAGI. For the CDR3, the DNA is TGTGCCAGCAGTTTCCGGGACAGGGGGCTCGAGCAGTACTTC. Its translation is CASSFRDRGLEQYF.

The chain is built from TRBV28 and TRBJ2-5; 9 bases line up with TRBD1. CDR1 is MDHEN, CDR2 SYDVKM, per germline. This CDR3 comprises 14 residues. Trimming cost V 5 bases and J 5 bases; bases outside gene matches: 6. The CDR3 loop is CASSPGTGLETQYF. The CDR3 DNA is TGTGCCAGCAGTCCCGGGACAGGGTTGGAGACCCAGTACTTC.